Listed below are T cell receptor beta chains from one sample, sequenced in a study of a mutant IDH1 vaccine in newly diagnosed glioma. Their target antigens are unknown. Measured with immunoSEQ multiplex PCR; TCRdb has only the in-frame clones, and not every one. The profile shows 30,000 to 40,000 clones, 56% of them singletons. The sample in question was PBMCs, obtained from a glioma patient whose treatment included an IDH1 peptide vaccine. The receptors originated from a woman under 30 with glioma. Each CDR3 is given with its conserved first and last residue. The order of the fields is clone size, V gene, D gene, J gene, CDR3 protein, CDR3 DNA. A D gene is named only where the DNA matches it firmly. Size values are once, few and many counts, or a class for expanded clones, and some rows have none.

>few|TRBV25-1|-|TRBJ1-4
CASSDDSWTATNEKLFF
TGTGCCAGCAGTGACGACTCCTGGACAGCAACTAATGAAAAACTGTTTTTT
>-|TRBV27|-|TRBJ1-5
CASSLSPGHLNQPQHF
TGTGCCAGCAGTTTAAGTCCGGGACACCTCAATCAGCCCCAGCATTTT
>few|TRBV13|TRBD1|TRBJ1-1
CASSQDRASLEAFF
TGTGCCAGCAGCCAGGACAGGGCCTCACTGGAAGCTTTCTTT
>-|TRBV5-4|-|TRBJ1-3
CASSLGGYGNTIYF
TGTGCCAGCAGTTTGGGGGGATATGGAAACACCATATATTTT
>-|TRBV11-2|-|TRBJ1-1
CASSPVKGGTEAFF
TGTGCCAGCAGCCCCGTTAAGGGCGGCACTGAAGCTTTCTTT
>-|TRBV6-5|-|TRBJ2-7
CASSPGARAYEQYF
TGTGCCAGCAGTCCAGGGGCAAGAGCCTACGAGCAGTACTTC
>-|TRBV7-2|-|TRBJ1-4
CASSPWTVGATNEKLFF
TGTGCCAGCAGCCCCTGGACTGTGGGCGCAACTAATGAAAAACTGTTTTTT
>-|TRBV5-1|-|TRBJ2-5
CASSWTEKETQYF
TGCGCCAGCAGTTGGACAGAAAAAGAGACCCAGTACTTC
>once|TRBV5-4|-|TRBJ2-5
CASSSPRGHAETQYF
TGTGCCAGCAGCTCCCCCAGAGGACACGCTGAGACCCAGTACTTC
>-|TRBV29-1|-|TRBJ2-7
CSVNRDTDYEQYF
TGCAGCGTTAACCGGGACACAGACTACGAGCAGTACTTC
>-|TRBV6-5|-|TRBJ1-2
CASADRTSNGYTF
TGTGCCAGCGCAGACAGGACGTCGAATGGCTACACCTTC
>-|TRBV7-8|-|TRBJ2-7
CASSLAPRAGRGYEQYF
TGTGCCAGCAGCTTAGCACCAAGGGCGGGAAGAGGCTACGAGCAGTACTTC
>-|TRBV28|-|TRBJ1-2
CASSLWDSNYGYTF
TGTGCCAGCAGTTTATGGGACAGCAACTATGGCTACACCTTC
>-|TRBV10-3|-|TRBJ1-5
CAISESGPQGGNQPQHF
TGTGCCATCAGTGAGTCGGGTCCGCAGGGTGGCAATCAGCCCCAGCATTTT
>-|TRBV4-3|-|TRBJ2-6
CASSQVLGGANVLTF
TGCGCCAGCAGCCAAGTTCTGGGGGGGGCCAACGTCCTGACTTTC
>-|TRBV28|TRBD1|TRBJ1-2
CASSSPGQGSDGYTF
TGTGCCAGCAGTTCTCCGGGACAGGGTTCGGATGGCTACACCTTC
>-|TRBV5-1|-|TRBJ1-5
CASSLDPTRDQPQHF
TGCGCCAGCAGCTTGGACCCGACGCGGGATCAGCCCCAGCATTTT
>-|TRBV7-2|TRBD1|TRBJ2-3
CASLGTVTDTQYF
TGTGCCAGCCTGGGGACAGTCACAGATACGCAGTATTTT
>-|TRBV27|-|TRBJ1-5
CASSLWGGQPQHF
TGTGCCAGCAGTTTATGGGGGGGCCAGCCCCAGCATTTT
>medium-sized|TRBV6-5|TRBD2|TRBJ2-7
CASSYEAGGLGEQYF
TGTGCCAGCAGTTACGAGGCGGGAGGGCTGGGCGAGCAGTACTTC
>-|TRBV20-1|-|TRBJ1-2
CSATSGLGYTF
TGCAGTGCTACCTCCGGGCTGGGCTACACCTTC
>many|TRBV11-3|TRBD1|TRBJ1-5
CASTLPPDRGNQPQHF
TGTGCCAGCACCCTTCCCCCGGACAGGGGCAATCAGCCCCAGCATTTT
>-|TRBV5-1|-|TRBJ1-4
CASSLDGAVEKLFF
TGCGCCAGCAGCTTGGATGGGGCAGTTGAAAAACTGTTTTTT
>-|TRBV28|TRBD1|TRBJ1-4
CASSPGGVESSYEKLFF
TGTGCCAGCAGCCCAGGGGGAGTGGAATCTTCTTATGAAAAACTGTTTTTT
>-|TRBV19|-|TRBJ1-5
CASSIISIPGNQPQHF
TGTGCCAGTAGTATAATCAGCATACCTGGCAATCAGCCCCAGCATTTT
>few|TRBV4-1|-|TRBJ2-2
CASSAPPREITGELFF
TGCGCCAGCAGCGCCCCGCCCCGGGAGATCACCGGGGAGCTGTTTTTT
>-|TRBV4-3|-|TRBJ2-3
CASSQDYVRGFEDTQYF
TGCGCCAGCAGCCAAGATTACGTCAGGGGATTCGAAGATACGCAGTATTTT
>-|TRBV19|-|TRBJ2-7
CASSIRPAYEQYF
TGTGCCAGTAGTATCAGGCCAGCCTACGAGCAGTACTTC
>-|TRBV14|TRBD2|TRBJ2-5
CASSQQMASGTETQYF
TGTGCCAGCAGCCAACAGATGGCTAGCGGGACAGAGACCCAGTACTTC
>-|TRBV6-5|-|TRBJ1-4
CASRGGNGKNEKLFF
TGTGCCAGCAGGGGGGGTAACGGGAAAAATGAAAAACTGTTTTTT
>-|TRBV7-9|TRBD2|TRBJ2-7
CASSLAGLYMGEQYF
TGTGCCAGCAGTCTAGCGGGACTCTACATGGGTGAGCAGTACTTC
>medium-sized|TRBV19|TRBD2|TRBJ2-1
CASSRTSGDYNEQFF
TGTGCCAGTAGTCGGACTAGCGGGGATTACAATGAGCAGTTCTTC
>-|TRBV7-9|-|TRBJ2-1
CASSPRTTRAYNEQFF
TGTGCCAGCAGCCCCCGTACGACCCGGGCCTACAATGAGCAGTTCTTC
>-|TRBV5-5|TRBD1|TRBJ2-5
CASSSEDRRYQETQYF
TGTGCCAGCAGCTCGGAGGACAGGCGGTACCAAGAGACCCAGTACTTC
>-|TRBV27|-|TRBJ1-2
CASSPLGNPYGYTF
TGTGCCAGCAGCCCCCTCGGGAACCCCTATGGCTACACCTTC
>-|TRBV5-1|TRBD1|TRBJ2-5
CASSAGTGQETQYF
TGCGCCAGCAGCGCCGGGACAGGACAAGAGACCCAGTACTTC
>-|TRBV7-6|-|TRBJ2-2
CASSLVPNTGELFF
TGTGCCAGCAGCTTAGTTCCGAACACCGGGGAGCTGTTTTTT
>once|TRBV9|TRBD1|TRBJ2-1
CASSIRDRGYNEQFF
TGTGCCAGCAGCATCAGAGACAGGGGGTATAATGAGCAGTTCTTC
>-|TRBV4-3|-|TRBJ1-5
CASSQDTGRNQPQHF
TGCGCCAGCAGCCAAGATACGGGCAGAAATCAGCCCCAGCATTTT
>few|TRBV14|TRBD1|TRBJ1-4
CASSQYRGINEKLFF
TGTGCCAGCAGCCAGTACAGGGGGATTAATGAAAAACTGTTTTTT
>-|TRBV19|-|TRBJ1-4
CASSIIIYLSGGKLFF
TGTGCCAGTAGTATTATAATTTATCTCTCGGGTGGAAAACTGTTTTTT
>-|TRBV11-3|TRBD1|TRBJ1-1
CASSLPGTVPEAFF
TGTGCCAGCAGCCTCCCTGGGACAGTCCCTGAAGCTTTCTTT
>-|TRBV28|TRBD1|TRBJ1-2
CASGMGQGLGYTF
TGTGCCAGCGGGATGGGACAGGGGTTGGGCTACACCTTC
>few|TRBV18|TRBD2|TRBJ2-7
CASSPGLAAPYEQYF
TGTGCCAGCTCACCCGGACTAGCGGCACCCTACGAGCAGTACTTC
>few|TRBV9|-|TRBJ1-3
CASSTRSFPGNTIYF
TGTGCCAGCAGCACTCGGTCCTTTCCAGGAAACACCATATATTTT
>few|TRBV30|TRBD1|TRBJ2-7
CAWSVGQGAHEQYF
TGTGCCTGGAGTGTAGGGCAGGGGGCCCACGAGCAGTACTTC
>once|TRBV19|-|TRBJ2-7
CASSNKLASYEQYF
TGTGCCAGTAGTAATAAACTAGCCTCCTACGAGCAGTACTTC
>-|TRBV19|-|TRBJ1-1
CASCPGTPTEAFF
TGTGCCAGTTGCCCCGGGACACCCACTGAAGCTTTCTTT
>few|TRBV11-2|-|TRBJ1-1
CASSPQGRFEAFF
TGTGCCAGCAGCCCCCAGGGACGGTTTGAAGCTTTCTTT
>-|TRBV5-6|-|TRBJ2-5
CASSLGQGTQYF
TGTGCCAGCAGCTTGGGGCAGGGGACCCAGTACTTC
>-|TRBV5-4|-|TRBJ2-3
CASSLFTDTQYF
TGTGCCAGCAGCTTATTCACAGATACGCAGTATTTT
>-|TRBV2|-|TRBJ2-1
CASSEDRYNEQFF
TGTGCCAGCAGTGAAGACAGGTACAATGAGCAGTTCTTC
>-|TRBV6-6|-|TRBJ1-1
CASSYGIEAFF
TGTGCCAGCAGTTACGGCATTGAAGCTTTCTTT
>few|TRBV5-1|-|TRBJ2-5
CASSEPQETQYF
TGCGCCAGCAGCGAACCCCAAGAGACCCAGTACTTC
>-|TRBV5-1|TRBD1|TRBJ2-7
CASSPGQGSSYEQYF
TGCGCCAGCAGCCCTGGACAGGGGAGCTCCTACGAGCAGTACTTC
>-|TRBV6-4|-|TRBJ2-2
CASSELEAPNTGELFF
TGTGCCAGCAGTGAGTTGGAGGCCCCGAACACCGGGGAGCTGTTTTTT
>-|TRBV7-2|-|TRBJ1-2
CASSLERNYGYTF
TGTGCCAGCAGCTTGGAGCGAAACTATGGCTACACCTTC
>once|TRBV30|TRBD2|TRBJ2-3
CAWSPGGQGDTQYF
TGTGCCTGGAGCCCGGGGGGGCAAGGAGATACGCAGTATTTT
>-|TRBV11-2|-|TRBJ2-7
CASSLISGSSYEQYF
TGTGCCAGCAGCTTAATTTCAGGTAGCTCCTACGAGCAGTACTTC
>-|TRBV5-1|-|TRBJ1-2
CASSLEPGNYGYTF
TGCGCCAGCAGCTTGGAGCCGGGGAACTATGGCTACACCTTC